The 16 T cell receptor beta chains below all came from one sample that was sequenced in a study of T cell changes during pregnancy in multiple sclerosis. Sequencing used immunoSEQ multiplex PCR; TCRdb keeps in-frame clones, though not all of them. The repertoire includes about 38,000 clones, roughly nine tenths of them detected once, and approximately 6.1% sits in the top ten. The input for sequencing was CD8+ T cells from peripheral blood mononuclear cells, taken in the second trimester of pregnancy. These receptors were taken from a female donor with multiple sclerosis, enrolled in a pregnancy study.

The J gene is TRBJ1-2, the V gene TRBV4-3; no firm D call. V was trimmed by 0 bases and J by 5 bases, leaving 13 bases between them. Germline loops: CDR1 LGHNA, CDR2 YSLEER. The CDR3 has 15 amino acids. The CDR3 protein is CASSQDPSMMYGYTF. DNA for the CDR3: TGCGCCAGCAGCCAAGATCCCAGTATGATGTATGGCTACACCTTC.

The rearrangement uses TRBV9 and TRBJ2-7, with D perhaps matching TRBD1 (5 bases). The germline V gene has CDR1 SGDLS and CDR2 YYNGEE. The CDR3 consists of 14 residues. V gave up 4 bases and J gave up 4 bases, with 15 bases separating them. The CDR3 protein is CASSPRQKSYEQYF. In nucleotides, the CDR3 is TGTGCCAGCAGCCCCCGACAGAAGTCTTACGAGCAGTACTTC. Together with reference TRBV9 and TRBJ2-7, the CDR3 gives the full variable domain: DSGVTQTPKHLITATGQRVTLRCSPRSGDLSVYWYQQSLDQGLQFLIQYYNGEERAKGNILERFSAQQFPDLHSELNLSSLELGDSALYFCASSPRQKSYEQYFGPGTRLTVT.

The chain joins TRBV9 to TRBJ2-7; 7 bases line up with TRBD1. Germline V gene lookup returns CDR1 SGDLS and CDR2 YYNGEE. The V and J ends lost 0 bases and 3 bases, in that order; junction bases with no gene match: 9. The CDR3 has 16 amino acids. CDR3: CASSVESTGAFYEQYF. CDR3 coding DNA: TGTGCCAGCAGCGTAGAGTCAACAGGGGCCTTCTACGAGCAGTACTTC.

The table lists this clone with a count of one. This chain connects TRBV6-5 to TRBJ1-2; a possible D gene is TRBD1 (6 bases). The germline V and J ends were trimmed by 0 bases and 0 bases, with 11 bases remaining between them. The germline V gene encodes CDR1 MNHEY and CDR2 SVGAGI. This CDR3 has 16 residues. CDR3 protein: CASSYSSRTANYGYTF. CDR3 DNA: TGTGCCAGCAGTTACTCGAGTAGGACAGCTAACTATGGCTACACCTTC.

The chain combines TRBV7-3 with TRBJ1-1; D gene unclear. Trimming cost V 1 base and J 2 bases, with 11 bases left between them. The CDR3 length is 15 residues. CDR1 is SGHTA, CDR2 FQGTGA, per germline. CDR3: CASSLSAAGNTEAFF. The CDR3 DNA reads as TGTGCCAGCAGCTTAAGTGCAGCGGGAAACACTGAAGCTTTCTTT.

The chain carries TRBV2 and TRBJ1-1, with unresolved D. Germline assignment: CDR1 SNHLY and CDR2 FYNNEI. This CDR3 contains 13 residues. Trimming removed 2 bases from V and 2 bases from J, with 6 bases in between. The CDR3 coding sequence is TGTGCCAGCAGTGAAAGCCAAAACACTGAAGCTTTCTTT. Residues: CASSESQNTEAFF.

This clone came up once. The chain couples TRBV9 to TRBJ2-5; 8 bases fit TRBD2. Germline V CDR1 and CDR2: SGDLS, YYNGEE. V shed 0 bases and J 5 bases; nucleotides not matched to a gene: 9. The length of the CDR3 is 16 residues. CDR3 nucleotide sequence: TGTGCCAGCAGCGTAGACGACGGGAGGGCCTTTGAGACCCAGTACTTC. It codes for CASSVDDGRAFETQYF.

This clone is a singleton in its sample. The CDR3: CASSLGPGQYF. CDR3 DNA: TGTGCCAGCAGCTTAGGTCCGGGTCAGTATTTT. The chain is built from TRBV5-5 and TRBJ2-3; D uncertain. V was cut by 2 bases and J by 12 bases, with 10 bases left in between. This CDR3 region has 11 residues. Germline CDR1 reads SGHKS; CDR2 reads YYEKEE (reference sequence).

This chain joins TRBV28 and TRBJ1-5; 7 positions agree with TRBD1. This CDR3 region has 12 residues. Trimming at V came to 6 bases and at J to 11 bases, leaving 7 bases not matched to a gene. From germline, CDR1 is MDHEN and CDR2 SYDVKM. The CDR3 region has the DNA TGTGCCAGCAGCGCACAGGGGACGACCCAGCATTTT. Its protein product is CASSAQGTTQHF.

The CDR3 reads CASSRGLTYNEQFF. In nucleotides, the CDR3 is TGTGCCAGCAGCCGAGGACTGACCTACAATGAGCAGTTCTTC. The chain is built from TRBV27 and TRBJ2-1; TRBD2 might be the D (5 bases). Germline CDR1 reads MNHEY; CDR2 reads SMNVEV (reference sequence). The CDR3 extends over 14 amino acids. Trimming took 6 bases from V and 2 from J, leaving 11 bases between them.

The chain links TRBV7-6 to TRBJ2-1; TRBD1 agrees at 8 bases. Trimming took 5 bases from V and 6 from J; bases not matched to a gene: 6. CDR3 length equals 14 residues. Germline loops: CDR1 SGHVS, CDR2 FNYEAQ. The CDR3 region has the DNA TGTGCCAGCAGCCCCATGACAGGGGCCAATGAGCAGTTCTTC. Encoded protein: CASSPMTGANEQFF.

The V gene is TRBV13, the J gene TRBJ2-4; 8 nucleotides line up with TRBD1. The CDR3 length is 17 residues. V shed 5 bases, J shed 0 bases, and the junction held 9 bases outside the gene matches. The germline CDR1 and CDR2 sequences are PRHDT and FYEKMQ (reference sequence). In DNA form, the CDR3 reads TGTGCCAGCAGCCCCCAGACAGGGGTGGGAGCCAAAAACATTCAGTACTTC. Its protein product is CASSPQTGVGAKNIQYF.

The rearrangement uses TRBV2 and TRBJ2-7; D uncertain. Germline values: CDR1 SNHLY, CDR2 FYNNEI. The CDR3 has 10 amino acids. The V end lost 8 bases, the J end lost 6 bases, and 8 bases lay between the germline ends. The CDR3 reads CASGPVEQYF. The CDR3 region has the DNA TGTGCCAGCGGGCCCGTCGAGCAGTACTTC.

The chain is built from TRBV9 and TRBJ2-2, with D maybe TRBD2 (5 bases). Trimming shortened V by 3 bases and J by 0 bases, and 9 bases separated the two germline ends. The CDR3 sequence is 15 residues long. The germline gives CDR1 SGDLS, CDR2 YYNGEE. CDR3 amino acids: CASSAWTANTGELFF. CDR3 nucleotides: TGTGCCAGCAGCGCTTGGACTGCGAACACCGGGGAGCTGTTTTTT.

This clone has more than one count but fewer than ten. V gene TRBV6-1 combines with J gene TRBJ2-3, with TRBD2 matching 7 bases. J lost 5 bases, V lost 1 base, and 9 bases had no gene match. The CDR3 has 16 residues. The germline gives CDR1 MNHNS, CDR2 SASEGT. The DNA for the CDR3 is TGTGCCAGCAGTGAAGTGATGGCTAGCGGCAAAGATACGCAGTATTTT. Protein product: CASSEVMASGKDTQYF.

J is TRBJ2-5 and V is TRBV27, with D possibly being TRBD1 (6 bases). CDR3 length: 17 residues. CDR1 is MNHEY, CDR2 SMNVEV, per germline (reference sequence). Trimming removed 6 bases at V and 8 bases at J, with 28 bases between. CDR3 amino acids: CASSSPTGTLPLSTQYF. The CDR3 nucleotides read TGTGCCAGCAGCTCCCCGACCGGGACACTTCCGTTGTCAACCCAGTACTTC.